This paragraph covers one T cell receptor beta chain sequence. Original data processing: Estimation of nucleated cell counts relied on the amplification of reference gene primers. Libraries were prepared by immunoSEQ multiplex PCR; TCRdb keeps only in-frame clonotypes and omits some of them. That table gives V, J and clone size, and the DNA gave D and trimming. The repertoire holds 300,000 or so clones, 85% to 90% seen once, with 1% to 1.5% in the top ten. The entry originates in a study of blood T cell repertoires in COVID-19. About the study: Specimens from acute and convalescent COVID-19 originated in the United States, Italy and Spain. PBMCs, B-cell-depleted T cells, or T cells were the source of the cDNA or gDNA that made up the material.

The CDR3 is 18 amino acids. Germline-derived CDR1 and CDR2 are LGHNA and YSLEER. Trimming removed 0 bases from V and 5 bases from J; junction bases left unmatched: 11. The sequence was collected from a man between 65 and 85 years old with acute or convalescent COVID-19. J is TRBJ2-1 and V is TRBV4-3, with 9 bases aligning to TRBD2. Sequencing was carried out using peripheral blood. The CDR3 DNA follows: TGCGCCAGCAGCCAAGATGATAGGCGGGAGGGCCTCAACAATGAGCAGTTCTTC. Residues: CASSQDDRREGLNNEQFF.